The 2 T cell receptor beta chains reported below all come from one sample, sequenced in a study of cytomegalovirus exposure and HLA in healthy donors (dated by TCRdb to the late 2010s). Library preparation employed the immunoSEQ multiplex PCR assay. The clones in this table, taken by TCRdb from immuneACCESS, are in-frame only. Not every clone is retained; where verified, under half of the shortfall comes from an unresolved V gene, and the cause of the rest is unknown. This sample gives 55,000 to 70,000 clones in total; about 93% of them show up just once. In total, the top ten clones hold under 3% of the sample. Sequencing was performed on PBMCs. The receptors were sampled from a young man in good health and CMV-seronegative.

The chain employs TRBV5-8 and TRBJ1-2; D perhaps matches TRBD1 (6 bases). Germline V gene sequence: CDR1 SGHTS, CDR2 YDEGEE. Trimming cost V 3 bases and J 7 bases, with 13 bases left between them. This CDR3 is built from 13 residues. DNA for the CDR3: TGTGCCAGCAGCTGGAGCGCCAGGGGTGGCTACACCTTC. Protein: CASSWSARGGYTF.

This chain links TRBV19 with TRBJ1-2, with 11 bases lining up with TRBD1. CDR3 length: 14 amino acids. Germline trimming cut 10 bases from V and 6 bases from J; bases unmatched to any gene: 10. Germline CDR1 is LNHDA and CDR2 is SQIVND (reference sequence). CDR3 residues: CATTGQGARNGYTF. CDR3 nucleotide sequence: TGTGCCACTACTGGACAGGGGGCGCGAAATGGCTACACCTTC.